These T cell receptor beta chains were read from a single sample in a study of T cell responses to AZD1222 COVID-19 vaccine. Profiled with immunoSEQ multiplex PCR; TCRdb holds only in-frame clones, not every one. The table includes tens of thousands of clones, approximately 86% detected once. The sample here was peripheral blood, taken 28 days after the second AZD1222 dose. The receptors shown here come from an adult who received the AZD1222 COVID-19 vaccine. Both conserved end residues are part of each CDR3. The D gene is left open where the match is weak. Size is omitted from some rows. Given values are once, few, many or a class for expanded clones.

clone size: NA
J gene: TRBJ1-1
V gene: TRBV5-1
D gene: NA
CDR3 protein: CASSFKGDTEAFF
CDR3 DNA: TGCGCCAGCAGCTTCAAAGGGGACACTGAAGCTTTCTTT

clone size: NA
J gene: TRBJ2-3
V gene: TRBV2
D gene: NA
CDR3 protein: CASRRQPSADTQYF
CDR3 DNA: TGTGCCAGCCGACGACAGCCGAGTGCGGATACGCAGTATTTT

clone size: NA
J gene: TRBJ2-5
V gene: TRBV6-2/TRBV6-3
D gene: TRBD2
CDR3 protein: CASSRPSTSGRAETQYF
CDR3 DNA: TGTGCCAGCAGTCGCCCCTCCACTAGCGGGAGGGCGGAGACCCAGTACTTC

clone size: few
J gene: TRBJ1-6
V gene: TRBV7-2
D gene: TRBD1
CDR3 protein: CASIDQPGQARLHF
CDR3 DNA: TGTGCCAGCATCGATCAACCGGGACAGGCTCGCCTCCACTTT

clone size: NA
J gene: TRBJ2-3
V gene: TRBV19
D gene: NA
CDR3 protein: CASSEWGARPATDTQYF
CDR3 DNA: TGTGCCAGTAGTGAGTGGGGTGCGAGGCCCGCCACAGATACGCAGTATTTT

clone size: NA
J gene: TRBJ2-3
V gene: TRBV30
D gene: NA
CDR3 protein: CAWGPGIQRGTDTQYF
CDR3 DNA: TGTGCCTGGGGACCAGGGATACAGAGGGGCACAGATACGCAGTATTTT

clone size: NA
J gene: TRBJ1-6
V gene: TRBV25-1
D gene: NA
CDR3 protein: CASSLAGRASPLHF
CDR3 DNA: TGTGCCAGCAGTTTGGCAGGAAGGGCTTCACCCCTCCACTTT

clone size: NA
J gene: TRBJ2-7
V gene: TRBV10-2
D gene: NA
CDR3 protein: CASSESEGAGEQYF
CDR3 DNA: TGCGCCAGCAGTGAGTCGGAGGGGGCGGGGGAGCAGTACTTC

clone size: NA
J gene: TRBJ2-1
V gene: TRBV7-3
D gene: NA
CDR3 protein: CASGPGGTYNEQFF
CDR3 DNA: TGTGCCAGCGGGCCAGGGGGGACCTACAATGAGCAGTTCTTC

clone size: NA
J gene: TRBJ1-2
V gene: TRBV28
D gene: NA
CDR3 protein: CASSFRSFNYGYTF
CDR3 DNA: TGTGCCAGCAGTTTTCGCAGCTTTAACTATGGCTACACCTTC

clone size: NA
J gene: TRBJ2-1
V gene: TRBV4-1
D gene: NA
CDR3 protein: CASSQEGGGYNEQFF
CDR3 DNA: TGCGCCAGCAGCCAAGAAGGGGGTGGATACAATGAGCAGTTCTTC

clone size: NA
J gene: TRBJ1-5
V gene: TRBV6-1
D gene: NA
CDR3 protein: CASSDGAYSNQPQHF
CDR3 DNA: TGTGCCAGCAGTGATGGGGCTTATAGCAATCAGCCCCAGCATTTT

clone size: NA
J gene: TRBJ2-4
V gene: TRBV7-2
D gene: NA
CDR3 protein: CASSFPPRLIAKNIQYF
CDR3 DNA: TGTGCCAGCAGCTTTCCCCCCCGGCTTATAGCCAAAAACATTCAGTACTTC

clone size: NA
J gene: TRBJ2-2
V gene: TRBV7-2
D gene: NA
CDR3 protein: CASSLVSGGELFF
CDR3 DNA: TGTGCCAGCAGCTTAGTATCGGGCGGGGAGCTGTTTTTT

clone size: NA
J gene: TRBJ2-7
V gene: TRBV5-4
D gene: TRBD2
CDR3 protein: CASRDWTSGRYEQYF
CDR3 DNA: TGTGCCAGCAGGGATTGGACTAGCGGGAGGTACGAGCAGTACTTC

clone size: NA
J gene: TRBJ1-2
V gene: TRBV6-5
D gene: TRBD1
CDR3 protein: CASSYRGQGGFYGYTF
CDR3 DNA: TGTGCCAGCAGTTACCGAGGACAGGGGGGCTTTTATGGCTACACCTTC

clone size: NA
J gene: TRBJ2-7
V gene: TRBV29-1
D gene: NA
CDR3 protein: CSVGESYEQYF
CDR3 DNA: TGCAGCGTCGGAGAGAGCTACGAGCAGTACTTC

clone size: NA
J gene: TRBJ2-2
V gene: TRBV5-1
D gene: NA
CDR3 protein: CASSGGGNTGELFF
CDR3 DNA: TGCGCCAGCAGTGGAGGGGGCAACACCGGGGAGCTGTTTTTT

clone size: few
J gene: TRBJ2-7
V gene: TRBV24-1
D gene: TRBD1
CDR3 protein: CATSDSHSAGQGIYEQYF
CDR3 DNA: TGTGCCACCAGTGATTCTCATTCGGCGGGACAGGGAATCTACGAGCAGTACTTC

clone size: NA
J gene: TRBJ2-5
V gene: TRBV2
D gene: TRBD1
CDR3 protein: CASAAGGTQTQYF
CDR3 DNA: TGTGCCAGCGCGGCAGGGGGAACCCAGACCCAGTACTTC

clone size: NA
J gene: TRBJ1-2
V gene: TRBV15
D gene: NA
CDR3 protein: CATSRAIQGDYGYTF
CDR3 DNA: TGTGCCACCAGCAGAGCAATCCAGGGAGACTATGGCTACACCTTC

clone size: NA
J gene: TRBJ2-1
V gene: TRBV5-4
D gene: TRBD2
CDR3 protein: CASSSGLLAGGANEQFF
CDR3 DNA: TGTGCCAGCAGCTCGGGACTCCTAGCGGGGGGGGCCAATGAGCAGTTCTTC

clone size: NA
J gene: TRBJ2-1
V gene: TRBV9
D gene: NA
CDR3 protein: CASSVVDGSYNEQFF
CDR3 DNA: TGTGCCAGCAGCGTAGTTGATGGCTCCTACAATGAGCAGTTCTTC

clone size: NA
J gene: TRBJ1-1
V gene: TRBV5-1
D gene: NA
CDR3 protein: CASSLSANTEAFF
CDR3 DNA: TGCGCCAGCAGCTTGTCGGCGAACACTGAAGCTTTCTTT

clone size: NA
J gene: TRBJ2-2
V gene: TRBV7-9
D gene: NA
CDR3 protein: CASSLQGANTGELFF
CDR3 DNA: TGTGCCAGCAGCCTACAGGGCGCGAACACCGGGGAGCTGTTTTTT

clone size: NA
J gene: TRBJ2-2
V gene: TRBV25-1
D gene: NA
CDR3 protein: CASRIANTGELFF
CDR3 DNA: TGTGCCAGCCGGATTGCCAACACCGGGGAGCTGTTTTTT

clone size: NA
J gene: TRBJ2-1
V gene: TRBV27
D gene: NA
CDR3 protein: CASSLKVPGSSYNEQFF
CDR3 DNA: TGTGCCAGCAGTTTAAAAGTGCCTGGGAGCTCCTACAATGAGCAGTTCTTC

clone size: NA
J gene: TRBJ2-1
V gene: TRBV7-2
D gene: NA
CDR3 protein: CASSLGGDSYNEQFF
CDR3 DNA: TGTGCCAGCAGCTTGGGTGGAGACTCCTACAATGAGCAGTTCTTC

clone size: NA
J gene: TRBJ2-1
V gene: TRBV11-2
D gene: TRBD2
CDR3 protein: CASSPPTSGFYNEQFF
CDR3 DNA: TGTGCCAGCAGCCCGCCGACTAGCGGGTTTTACAATGAGCAGTTCTTC

clone size: once
J gene: TRBJ2-1
V gene: TRBV5-4
D gene: TRBD2
CDR3 protein: CASSPGGAGARSEQFF
CDR3 DNA: TGTGCCAGCAGCCCCGGTGGAGCGGGGGCCCGGAGTGAGCAGTTCTTC

clone size: NA
J gene: TRBJ2-2
V gene: TRBV5-4
D gene: TRBD2
CDR3 protein: CASSAGLAGGQGTGELFF
CDR3 DNA: TGTGCCAGCAGCGCGGGACTAGCGGGGGGGCAGGGCACCGGGGAGCTGTTTTTT

clone size: NA
J gene: TRBJ2-5
V gene: TRBV7-7
D gene: TRBD2
CDR3 protein: CASSPGTSGIETQYF
CDR3 DNA: TGTGCTAGCAGCCCCGGGACTAGCGGGATTGAGACCCAGTACTTC

clone size: NA
J gene: TRBJ2-3
V gene: TRBV7-9
D gene: NA
CDR3 protein: CASSSETDTQYF
CDR3 DNA: TGTGCCAGCAGCTCCGAGACAGATACGCAGTATTTT

clone size: NA
J gene: TRBJ1-1
V gene: TRBV7-2
D gene: NA
CDR3 protein: CASSSRGGALAEAFF
CDR3 DNA: TGTGCCAGCAGCTCCCGGGGGGGGGCCCTCGCTGAAGCTTTCTTT

clone size: once
J gene: TRBJ2-7
V gene: TRBV7-9
D gene: NA
CDR3 protein: CASSLVGEQYF
CDR3 DNA: TGTGCCAGCAGCTTAGTCGGCGAGCAGTACTTC

clone size: NA
J gene: TRBJ1-2
V gene: TRBV5-4
D gene: TRBD1
CDR3 protein: CASSSNRDRVFNYGYTF
CDR3 DNA: TGTGCCAGCAGCTCAAACCGGGACAGGGTTTTCAACTATGGCTACACCTTC

clone size: NA
J gene: TRBJ2-7
V gene: TRBV28
D gene: NA
CDR3 protein: CASQPSARGSYEQYF
CDR3 DNA: TGTGCCAGCCAGCCTAGCGCCAGGGGCTCCTACGAGCAGTACTTC

clone size: once
J gene: TRBJ1-6
V gene: TRBV5-1
D gene: NA
CDR3 protein: CASSLGGLGNSPLHF
CDR3 DNA: TGCGCCAGCAGCTTGGGGGGGCTTGGTAATTCACCCCTCCACTTT

clone size: NA
J gene: TRBJ2-2
V gene: TRBV7-3
D gene: TRBD1
CDR3 protein: CASSRGTGDTGELFF
CDR3 DNA: TGTGCCAGCAGCCGGGGGACAGGGGACACCGGGGAGCTGTTTTTT

clone size: NA
J gene: TRBJ2-1
V gene: TRBV5-1
D gene: TRBD2
CDR3 protein: CASSLAGRPDNEQFF
CDR3 DNA: TGCGCCAGCAGCTTGGCCGGGAGGCCGGACAATGAGCAGTTCTTC

clone size: NA
J gene: TRBJ2-3
V gene: TRBV7-2
D gene: NA
CDR3 protein: CASSLASADTQYF
CDR3 DNA: TGTGCCAGCAGCCTAGCGAGCGCGGATACGCAGTATTTT

clone size: NA
J gene: TRBJ2-1
V gene: TRBV3-1/TRBV3-2
D gene: NA
CDR3 protein: CATAKQTEQFF
CDR3 DNA: TGTGCCACCGCCAAGCAAACTGAGCAGTTCTTC

clone size: NA
J gene: TRBJ2-7
V gene: TRBV5-8
D gene: TRBD1
CDR3 protein: CASSTRTGSEQYF
CDR3 DNA: TGTGCCAGCAGCACCCGGACAGGGAGCGAGCAGTACTTC

clone size: NA
J gene: TRBJ2-1
V gene: TRBV21-1
D gene: NA
CDR3 protein: CASSKQGGRRSYNEQFF
CDR3 DNA: TGTGCCAGCAGCAAACAGGGGGGGCGACGCTCCTACAATGAGCAGTTCTTC

clone size: NA
J gene: TRBJ1-1
V gene: TRBV5-1
D gene: NA
CDR3 protein: CASSLGTGQMWNTEAFF
CDR3 DNA: TGCGCCAGCAGCTTGGGGACGGGTCAAATGTGGAACACTGAAGCTTTCTTT

clone size: NA
J gene: TRBJ2-5
V gene: TRBV11-3
D gene: NA
CDR3 protein: CASSLGLGGEETQYF
CDR3 DNA: TGTGCCAGCAGCTTAGGGTTGGGGGGAGAAGAGACCCAGTACTTC

clone size: NA
J gene: TRBJ1-5
V gene: TRBV15
D gene: NA
CDR3 protein: CATSLGQGRPQHF
CDR3 DNA: TGTGCCACCAGCCTCGGACAAGGCCGGCCCCAGCATTTT

clone size: NA
J gene: TRBJ2-7
V gene: TRBV7-2
D gene: NA
CDR3 protein: CASSLDGSYEQYF
CDR3 DNA: TGTGCCAGCAGCCTCGACGGGAGCTACGAGCAGTACTTC

clone size: once
J gene: TRBJ2-1
V gene: TRBV6-4
D gene: NA
CDR3 protein: CASRRSGSSYNEQFF
CDR3 DNA: TGTGCCAGCAGGAGAAGCGGTAGCTCCTACAATGAGCAGTTCTTC

clone size: once
J gene: TRBJ2-2
V gene: TRBV7-9
D gene: TRBD2
CDR3 protein: CASSSTSGRAPGELFF
CDR3 DNA: TGTGCCAGCAGCTCCACTAGCGGGAGGGCCCCCGGGGAGCTGTTTTTT

clone size: NA
J gene: TRBJ1-1
V gene: TRBV3-1/TRBV3-2
D gene: NA
CDR3 protein: CASSQRRGPAFF
CDR3 DNA: TGTGCCAGCAGCCAGAGGCGGGGGCCGGCTTTCTTT

clone size: NA
J gene: TRBJ2-3
V gene: TRBV15
D gene: TRBD2
CDR3 protein: CATDSGRLTDTQYF
CDR3 DNA: TGTGCCACCGATAGCGGGAGATTGACAGATACGCAGTATTTT

clone size: NA
J gene: TRBJ2-7
V gene: TRBV15
D gene: NA
CDR3 protein: CATSTSQGRGGEQYF
CDR3 DNA: TGTGCCACCAGCACCTCCCAGGGCAGGGGTGGCGAGCAGTACTTC